The 12 T cell receptor beta chains presented below share a single source sample, sequenced in a study of T cell responses to AZD1222 COVID-19 vaccine listed by TCRdb under 2021. What this sample's time point label stands for: about 28 days (+/-7) after the second vaccine dose. Library method: the immunoSEQ multiplex PCR assay. Not all clones reach the TCRdb copy of this immuneACCESS table, which keeps in-frame sequences only. Checked studies attribute under half of the gap to unresolved V genes and leave the rest unexplained. Here the sample has about 74,000 clones; more than 85% occur a single time. The ten most abundant clones make up 6.5% to 9.5% of the sample. Sequenced material: peripheral blood, taken 28 days after the second AZD1222 dose. These receptors were taken from an adult who received the AZD1222 COVID-19 vaccine.

The chain couples TRBV14 to TRBJ1-2; D not resolved. This CDR3 region has 16 residues. Germline V gene lookup returns CDR1 SGHDN and CDR2 FVKESK. Trimming removed 0 bases at V and 6 bases at J, with 17 bases between. The CDR3 region is CASSQDVRPLSDGYTF. The CDR3 nucleotides read TGTGCCAGCAGCCAAGACGTACGCCCGCTATCGGATGGCTACACCTTC.

In DNA, the CDR3 is TGTGCCAGTAGAAGAGAACTAGCGGGATACAATGAGCAGTTCTTC. Residues: CASRRELAGYNEQFF. The chain is built from TRBV19 and TRBJ2-1, with 10 bases aligning to TRBD2. The CDR3 is 15 amino acids. The junction had 6 bases not matched to a gene; V was cut back by 6 bases and J by 4 bases. From germline, CDR1 is LNHDA and CDR2 SQIVND (reference sequence).

The chain couples TRBV2 to TRBJ2-3, with 12 bases identical to TRBD2. This CDR3 is 14 amino acids long. The germline V gene encodes CDR1 SNHLY and CDR2 FYNNEI. V trimming: 6 bases; J trimming: 7 bases; junction bases outside the gene matches: 5. The CDR3 DNA follows: TGTGCCAGCAGCCCGACTAGCGGGAGACATACGCAGTATTTT. It codes for CASSPTSGRHTQYF.

V and J are TRBV5-4 and TRBJ2-1, with TRBD2 identical over 7 bases. This CDR3 comprises 15 residues. V gave up 0 bases and J gave up 9 bases; unmatched junction bases: 9. The V gene's germline CDR1 is SGHNT and CDR2 YYREEE (reference sequence). The CDR3 DNA is TGTGCCAGCAGCTTGGTTCTAGGCGGGAGTAGTGAGCAGTTCTTC. Translating gives CASSLVLGGSSEQFF.

The chain links TRBV7-3 to TRBJ2-1; 7 bases agree with TRBD1. J was trimmed by 11 bases and V by 5 bases; bases with no gene match: 3. The CDR3 extends over 11 amino acids. Per the germline V gene, CDR1 is SGHTA and CDR2 is FQGTGA. CDR3 sequence reads: CASSQDRKQFF. CDR3 bases: TGTGCCAGCAGCCAGGACAGGAAGCAGTTCTTC.

This clone was counted once. The CDR3 region has the DNA TGTGCCAGCAGCGAACAGGGGGCGAACACCGGGGAGCTGTTTTTT. Translation gives CASSEQGANTGELFF. The chain links TRBV7-3 to TRBJ2-2; 8 nucleotides align to TRBD1. CDR3 length: 15 amino acids. Looked up from germline, CDR1 is SGHTA and CDR2 is FQGTGA. V trimming: 5 bases; J trimming: 0 bases; junction bases outside the gene matches: 2. Together with reference TRBV7-3 and TRBJ2-2, the CDR3 gives the full variable domain: GAGVSQTPSNKVTEKGKYVELRCDPISGHTALYWYRQSLGQGPEFLIYFQGTGAADDSGLPNDRFFAVRPEGSVSTLKIQRTERGDSAVYLCASSEQGANTGELFFGEGSRLTVL.

The rearrangement uses TRBV19 and TRBJ2-5; 11 bases align to TRBD2. Germline lookup yields CDR1 LNHDA and CDR2 SQIVND (reference sequence). With 6 bases clipped from V and 5 bases from J, the junction kept 8 bases outside the gene matches. The CDR3 has 15 residues. This CDR3 is CASRLTSGALETQYF. CDR3 in DNA: TGTGCCAGTAGGCTGACTAGCGGGGCCTTGGAGACCCAGTACTTC.

The chain couples TRBV5-1 to TRBJ2-5; the D call may be TRBD1 or TRBD2 (5 bases each). The CDR3 is made up of 12 amino acids. Germline CDR1 reads SGHRS; CDR2 reads YFSETQ. Between the trimmed V and J ends, which lost 7 bases and 5 bases, there was a span of 12 bases. CDR3 DNA: TGCGCCAGCTACGAAGAGGGGGAGACCCAGTACTTC. This gives the protein CASYEEGETQYF.

The rearrangement links TRBV5-4 to TRBJ2-7; D ambiguous. CDR1 is SGHNT, CDR2 YYREEE, per germline (reference sequence). The CDR3 spans 13 residues. V was clipped by 1 base and J by 6 bases, with 11 bases between them. CDR3 residues: CASSLIETTEQYF. The CDR3 nucleotides read TGTGCCAGCAGCTTGATTGAGACAACCGAGCAGTACTTC. Based on the CDR3 plus reference TRBV5-4 and TRBJ2-7, the full variable domain is ETGVTQSPTHLIKTRGQQVTLRCSSQSGHNTVSWYQQALGQGPQFIFQYYREEENGRGNFPPRFSGLQFPNYSSELNVNALELDDSALYLCASSLIETTEQYFGPGTRLTVT.

The chain carries TRBV10-3 and TRBJ2-7; D unclear. Looked up from germline, CDR1 is ENHRY and CDR2 is SYGVKD. The germline V and J ends were trimmed by 0 bases and 4 bases, with 4 bases remaining between them. There are 12 residues in the CDR3. CDR3 loop: CAISESSYEQYF. The CDR3 region has the DNA TGTGCCATCAGTGAGTCCTCTTACGAGCAGTACTTC.

This chain joins TRBV15 and TRBJ2-5, with TRBD1 as a possible D gene (6 bases). In germline, CDR1 is LNHNV, CDR2 YYDKDF (reference sequence). The CDR3 has 14 residues. V lost 1 base to trimming and J lost 5 bases, with 11 bases between them. This CDR3 is CATSRGFTGETQYF. For the CDR3, the DNA is TGTGCCACCAGCAGAGGATTTACAGGGGAGACCCAGTACTTC.

This clone was recorded only once. V usage is TRBV4-1 and J usage is TRBJ2-5; no firm D call. Trimming took 2 bases from V and 1 from J, leaving 2 bases between them. There are 12 residues in the CDR3. CDR1 is MGHRA, CDR2 YSYEKL, per germline. CDR3 region: CASSQTQETQYF. The CDR3 nucleotides are TGCGCCAGCAGCCAAACCCAAGAGACCCAGTACTTC.